The sequence of this T cell receptor (beta chain) was determined in a study of cytomegalovirus exposure and HLA in healthy donors. Primers for the PCR totalled 60 Vbeta and 13 Jbeta. Generated by immunoSEQ multiplex PCR, the TCRdb table keeps only in-frame clones and is missing some. The sample lists some 140,000 clones, 80% occurring once. This CDR3 is built from 15 residues. Germline V gene lookup returns CDR1 SGHKS and CDR2 YYEKEE (reference sequence). V was pared by 0 bases and J by 4 bases, with 7 bases of the junction left unmatched. The V call is TRBV5-5, the J call TRBJ2-7, with 7 bases that match TRBD1. The clonotype comes from a young man in good health and CMV-seropositive. Source material: PBMCs. The CDR3 DNA is TGTGCCAGCAGCTTGGTTGCAGGGGGTGGGTACGAGCAGTACTTC. It yields the protein CASSLVAGGGYEQYF.